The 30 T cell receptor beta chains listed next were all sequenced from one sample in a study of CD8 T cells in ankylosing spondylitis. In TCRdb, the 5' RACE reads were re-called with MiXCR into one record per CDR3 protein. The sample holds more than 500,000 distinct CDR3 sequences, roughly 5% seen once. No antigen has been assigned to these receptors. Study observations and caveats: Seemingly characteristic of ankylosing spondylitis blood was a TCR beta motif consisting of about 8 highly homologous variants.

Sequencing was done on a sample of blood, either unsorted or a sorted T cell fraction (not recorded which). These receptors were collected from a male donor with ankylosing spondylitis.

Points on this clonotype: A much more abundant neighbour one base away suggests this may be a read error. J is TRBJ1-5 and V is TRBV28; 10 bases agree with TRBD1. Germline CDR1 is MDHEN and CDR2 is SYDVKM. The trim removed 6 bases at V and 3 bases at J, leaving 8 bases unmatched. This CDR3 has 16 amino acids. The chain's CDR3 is CASRPQTGGFNQPQHF. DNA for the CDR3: TGTGCCAGCAGACCTCAGACAGGGGGCTTCAATCAGCCCCAGCATTTT.

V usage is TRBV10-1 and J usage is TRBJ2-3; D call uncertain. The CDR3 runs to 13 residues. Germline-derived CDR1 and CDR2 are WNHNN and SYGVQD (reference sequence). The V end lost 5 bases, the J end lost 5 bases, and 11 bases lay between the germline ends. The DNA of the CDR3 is TGCGCCAGCAGTCAGCCTTCGGGAGATACGCAGTATTTT. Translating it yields CASSQPSGDTQYF.

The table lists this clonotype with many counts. The CDR3 DNA sequence: TGCAGCTTACCCTTGAGGGAAAAACTGTTTTTT. Amino acids: CSLPLREKLFF. The chain employs TRBV20-1 and TRBJ1-4; D gene unclear. Germline CDR1 DFQATT, CDR2 SNEGSKA (reference sequence). The CDR3 has 11 residues.

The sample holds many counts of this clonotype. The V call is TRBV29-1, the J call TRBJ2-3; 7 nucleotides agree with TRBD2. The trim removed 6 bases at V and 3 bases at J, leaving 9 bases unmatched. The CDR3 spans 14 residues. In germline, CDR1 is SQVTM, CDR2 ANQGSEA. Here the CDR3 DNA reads TGCAGCGTCGCTAGCGGCGGGTTAACAGATACGCAGTATTTT. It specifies CSVASGGLTDTQYF.

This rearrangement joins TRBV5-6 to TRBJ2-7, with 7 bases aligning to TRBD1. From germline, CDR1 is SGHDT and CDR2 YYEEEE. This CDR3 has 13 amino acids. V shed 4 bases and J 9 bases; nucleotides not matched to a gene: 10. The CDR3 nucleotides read TGTGCCAGCAGCCCCGGCCAGGGACAGTGGCAGTACTTC. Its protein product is CASSPGQGQWQYF.

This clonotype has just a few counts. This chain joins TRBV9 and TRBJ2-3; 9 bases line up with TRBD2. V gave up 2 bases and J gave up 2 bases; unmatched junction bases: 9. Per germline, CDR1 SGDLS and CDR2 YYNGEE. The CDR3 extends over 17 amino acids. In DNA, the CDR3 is TGTGCCAGCAGCGTGCGGGGGGGGAAAATATACACAGATACGCAGTATTTT. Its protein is CASSVRGGKIYTDTQYF.

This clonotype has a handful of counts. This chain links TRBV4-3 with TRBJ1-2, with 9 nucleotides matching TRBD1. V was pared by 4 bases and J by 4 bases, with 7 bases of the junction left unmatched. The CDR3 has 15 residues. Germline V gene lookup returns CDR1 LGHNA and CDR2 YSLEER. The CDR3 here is CASSRRDRDPYGYTF. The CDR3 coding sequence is TGCGCCAGCAGCCGCCGGGACAGGGATCCCTATGGCTACACCTTC.

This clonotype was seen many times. In nucleotides, the CDR3 is TGTGCCAGCAGCGTAGGTACTAGCGGGAGTAAGAAGACCCAGTACTTC. Its protein is CASSVGTSGSKKTQYF. The chain uses TRBV9 and TRBJ2-5, with 11 bases identical to TRBD2. V shed 0 bases, J shed 6 bases, and the junction held 7 bases outside the gene matches. Germline CDR1 and CDR2: SGDLS and YYNGEE. The CDR3 spans 16 residues.

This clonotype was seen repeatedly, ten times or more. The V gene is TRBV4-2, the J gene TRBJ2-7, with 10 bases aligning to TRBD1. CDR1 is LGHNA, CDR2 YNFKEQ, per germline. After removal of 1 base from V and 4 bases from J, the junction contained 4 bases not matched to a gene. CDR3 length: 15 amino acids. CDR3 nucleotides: TGTGCCAGCAGCCAAGCGACAGGGGGCTGGTACGAGCAGTACTTC. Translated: CASSQATGGWYEQYF.

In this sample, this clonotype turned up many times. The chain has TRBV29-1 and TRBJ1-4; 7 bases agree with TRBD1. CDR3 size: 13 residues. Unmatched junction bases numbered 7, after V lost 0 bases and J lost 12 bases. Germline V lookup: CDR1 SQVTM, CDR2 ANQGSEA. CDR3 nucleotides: TGCAGCGTTGAAGAGAACAGGGGAAGGGAACTGTTTTTT. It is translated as CSVEENRGRELFF.

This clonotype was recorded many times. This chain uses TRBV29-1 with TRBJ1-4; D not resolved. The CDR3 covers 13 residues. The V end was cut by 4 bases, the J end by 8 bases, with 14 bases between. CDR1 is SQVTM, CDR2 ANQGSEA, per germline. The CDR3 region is CSVGGNPTEKLFF. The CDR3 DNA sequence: TGCAGCGTTGGTGGCAACCCCACCGAAAAACTGTTTTTT.

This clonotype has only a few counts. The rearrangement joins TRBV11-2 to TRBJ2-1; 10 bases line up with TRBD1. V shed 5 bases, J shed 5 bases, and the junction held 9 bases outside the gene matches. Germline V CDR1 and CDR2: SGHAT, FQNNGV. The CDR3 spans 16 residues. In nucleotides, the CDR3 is TGTGCCAGCAGCCCACGCCGGGACAGGGGAGACAATGAGCAGTTCTTC. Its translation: CASSPRRDRGDNEQFF.

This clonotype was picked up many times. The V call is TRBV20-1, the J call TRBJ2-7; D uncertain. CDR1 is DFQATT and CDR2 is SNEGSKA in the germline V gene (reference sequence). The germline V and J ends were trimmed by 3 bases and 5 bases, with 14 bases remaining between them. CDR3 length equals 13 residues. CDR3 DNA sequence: TGCAGTGCTAGTGTTTCGTCAGCGAACGAGCAGTACTTC. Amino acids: CSASVSSANEQYF.

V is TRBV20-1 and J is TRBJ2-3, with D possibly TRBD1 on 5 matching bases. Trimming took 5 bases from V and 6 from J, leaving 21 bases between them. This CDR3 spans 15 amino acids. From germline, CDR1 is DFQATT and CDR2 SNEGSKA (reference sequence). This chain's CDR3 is CSALRRPRGTDTQYF. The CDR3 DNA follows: TGCAGTGCTCTCCGCCGGCCTAGGGGAACTGATACGCAGTATTTT.

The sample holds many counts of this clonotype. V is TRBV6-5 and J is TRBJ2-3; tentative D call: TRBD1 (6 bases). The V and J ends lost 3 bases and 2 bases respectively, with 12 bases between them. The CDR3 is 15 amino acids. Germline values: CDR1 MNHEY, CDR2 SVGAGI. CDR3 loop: CASSYAGVNTDTQYF. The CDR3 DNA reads TGTGCCAGCAGTTATGCAGGGGTTAACACAGATACGCAGTATTTT.

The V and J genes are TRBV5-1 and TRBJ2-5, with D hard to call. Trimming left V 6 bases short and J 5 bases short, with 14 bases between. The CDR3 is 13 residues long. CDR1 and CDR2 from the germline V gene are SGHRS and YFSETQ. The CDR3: CASTQVPVETQYF. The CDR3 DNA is TGCGCCAGCACCCAGGTCCCGGTTGAGACCCAGTACTTC.

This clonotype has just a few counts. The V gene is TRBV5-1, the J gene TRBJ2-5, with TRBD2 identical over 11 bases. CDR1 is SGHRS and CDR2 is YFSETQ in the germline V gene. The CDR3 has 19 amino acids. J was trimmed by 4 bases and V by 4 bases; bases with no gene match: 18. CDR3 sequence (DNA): TGCGCCAGCAGCCAGGGACTAGCGGCGCATTACGTCGGAGCAGAGACCCAGTACTTC. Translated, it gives CASSQGLAAHYVGAETQYF.

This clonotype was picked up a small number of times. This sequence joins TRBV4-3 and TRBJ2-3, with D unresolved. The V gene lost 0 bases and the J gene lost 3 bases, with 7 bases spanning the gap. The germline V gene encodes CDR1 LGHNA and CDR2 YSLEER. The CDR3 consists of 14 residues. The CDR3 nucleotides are TGCGCCAGCAGCCAAGATTTCATTACAGATACGCAGTATTTT. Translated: CASSQDFITDTQYF.

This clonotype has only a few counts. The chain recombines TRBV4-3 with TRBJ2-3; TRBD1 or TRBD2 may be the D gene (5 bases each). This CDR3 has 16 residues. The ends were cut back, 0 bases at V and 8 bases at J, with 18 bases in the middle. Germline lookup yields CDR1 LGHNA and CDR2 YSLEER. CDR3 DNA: TGCGCCAGCAGCCAAGATTGGGGCAGCCGAGGAGGTACGCAGTATTTT. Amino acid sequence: CASSQDWGSRGGTQYF.

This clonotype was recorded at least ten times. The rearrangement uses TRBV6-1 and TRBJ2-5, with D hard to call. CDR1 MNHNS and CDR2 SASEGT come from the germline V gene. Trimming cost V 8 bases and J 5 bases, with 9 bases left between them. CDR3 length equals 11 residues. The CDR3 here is CASADRETQYF. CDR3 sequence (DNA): TGTGCCAGCGCGGACCGGGAGACCCAGTACTTC.

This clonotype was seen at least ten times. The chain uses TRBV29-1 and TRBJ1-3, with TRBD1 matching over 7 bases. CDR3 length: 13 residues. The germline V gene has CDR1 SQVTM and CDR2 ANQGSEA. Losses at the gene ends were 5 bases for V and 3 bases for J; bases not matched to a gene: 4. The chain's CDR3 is CSVFRDSGNTIYF. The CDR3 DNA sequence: TGCAGCGTTTTTCGGGACAGTGGAAACACCATATATTTT.

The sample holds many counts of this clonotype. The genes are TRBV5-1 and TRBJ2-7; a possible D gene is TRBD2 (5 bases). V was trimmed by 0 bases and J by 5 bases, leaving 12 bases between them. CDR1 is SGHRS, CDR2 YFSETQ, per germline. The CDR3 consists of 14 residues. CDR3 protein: CASSLASSGDEQYF. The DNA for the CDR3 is TGCGCCAGCAGCTTGGCTAGCTCCGGCGACGAGCAGTACTTC.

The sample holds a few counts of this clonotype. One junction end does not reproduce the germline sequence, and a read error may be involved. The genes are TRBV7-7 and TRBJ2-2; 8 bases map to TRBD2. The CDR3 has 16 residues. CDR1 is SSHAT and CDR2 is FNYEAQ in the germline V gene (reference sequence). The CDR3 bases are TGTGCTAGCAGCCCCCGTGACGGGGGGGGAGAAGGGGAGCTGTTTTTT. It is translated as CASSPRDGGGEGELFF.

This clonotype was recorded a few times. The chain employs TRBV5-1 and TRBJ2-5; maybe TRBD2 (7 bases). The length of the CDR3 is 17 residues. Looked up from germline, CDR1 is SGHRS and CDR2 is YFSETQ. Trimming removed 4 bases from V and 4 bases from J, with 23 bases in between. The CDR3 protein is CASSLPERGGGRETQYF. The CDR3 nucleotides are TGCGCCAGCAGCCTTCCCGAGCGAGGGGGGGGTCGAGAGACCCAGTACTTC. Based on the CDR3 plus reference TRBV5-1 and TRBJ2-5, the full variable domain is KAGVTQTPRYLIKTRGQQVTLSCSPISGHRSVSWYQQTPGQGLQFLFEYFSETQRNKGNFPGRFSGRQFSNSRSEMNVSTLELGDSALYLCASSLPERGGGRETQYFGPGTRLLVL.

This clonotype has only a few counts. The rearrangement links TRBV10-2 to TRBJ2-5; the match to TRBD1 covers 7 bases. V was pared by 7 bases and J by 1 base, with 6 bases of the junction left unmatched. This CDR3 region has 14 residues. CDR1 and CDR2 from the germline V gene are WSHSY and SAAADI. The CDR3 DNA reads TGCGCCAGCACACGGACAGGAACCCAAGAGACCCAGTACTTC. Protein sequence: CASTRTGTQETQYF.

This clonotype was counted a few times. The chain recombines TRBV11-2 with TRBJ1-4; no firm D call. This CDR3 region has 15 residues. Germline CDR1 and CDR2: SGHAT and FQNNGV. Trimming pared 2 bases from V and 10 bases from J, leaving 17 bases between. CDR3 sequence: CASSLYWSAEGKLFF. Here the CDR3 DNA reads TGTGCCAGCAGCTTATATTGGTCCGCAGAGGGAAAACTGTTTTTT.

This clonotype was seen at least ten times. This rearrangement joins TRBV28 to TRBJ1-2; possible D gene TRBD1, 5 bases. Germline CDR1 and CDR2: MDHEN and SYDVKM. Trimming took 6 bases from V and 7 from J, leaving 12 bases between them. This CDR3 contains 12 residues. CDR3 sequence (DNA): TGTGCCAGCAGCTGGGGGGTCCCTGGCTACACCTTC. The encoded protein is CASSWGVPGYTF.

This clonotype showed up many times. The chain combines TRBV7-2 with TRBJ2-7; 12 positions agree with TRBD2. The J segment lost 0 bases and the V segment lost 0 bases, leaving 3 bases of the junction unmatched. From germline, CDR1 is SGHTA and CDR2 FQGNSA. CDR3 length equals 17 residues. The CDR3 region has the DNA TGTGCCAGCAGCTTAGCGAGGACTAGCGGGGTCTCCTACGAGCAGTACTTC. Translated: CASSLARTSGVSYEQYF.

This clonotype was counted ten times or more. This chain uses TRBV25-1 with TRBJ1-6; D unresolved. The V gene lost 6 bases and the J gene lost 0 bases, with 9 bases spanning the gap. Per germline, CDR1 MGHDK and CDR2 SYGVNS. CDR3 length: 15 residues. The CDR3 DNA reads TGTGCCAGCAGCCCTCAGAGCTCCTATAATTCACCCCTCCACTTT. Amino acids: CASSPQSSYNSPLHF.

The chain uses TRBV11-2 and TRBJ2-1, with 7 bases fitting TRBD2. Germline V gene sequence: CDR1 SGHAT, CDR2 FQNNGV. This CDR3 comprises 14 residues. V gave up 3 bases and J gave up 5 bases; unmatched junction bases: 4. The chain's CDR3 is CASSFAGVDNEQFF. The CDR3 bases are TGTGCCAGCAGCTTTGCGGGAGTAGACAATGAGCAGTTCTTC.